This T cell receptor beta chain was identified during a study of cytomegalovirus exposure and HLA in healthy donors. Study results and caveats: Rarity marked most TCR sequences, yet some public TCRs occurred in many donors. The study designated over 150 TCR beta chains cytomegalovirus-associated.

The method was immunoSEQ multiplex PCR; TCRdb's version includes in-frame clones alone and lacks a portion of them. The sample contains some 140,000 clones, almost 85% of which appear only once. There are 11 residues in the CDR3. The V gene's germline CDR1 is MDHEN and CDR2 SYDVKM. On this clone: Its antigen is not identified.

The TCR was taken from a woman younger than 45 in good health and CMV-seronegative. Sample: PBMCs. V gene TRBV28 combines with J gene TRBJ1-1; 8 positions match TRBD1. The CDR3 here is CQTGGNTEAFF. As DNA, the CDR3 is TGTCAAACAGGGGGGAACACTGAAGCTTTCTTT.